These T cell receptor beta chains were read from a single sample in a study of T cell changes during pregnancy in multiple sclerosis. Some clones are missing from TCRdb's copy, which holds only in-frame ones; the method was immunoSEQ multiplex PCR. The sample consists of about 47,000 clones, 93% of them appearing once. The sequencing used peripheral blood, collected in the second trimester of pregnancy. The receptors were gathered from a female donor with multiple sclerosis, enrolled in a pregnancy study. CDR3s include the opening cysteine and the closing phenylalanine or tryptophan. Some rows mark clone size as missing; the rest say once, few, many or name a class of expanded clone.

clone size	J gene	V gene	CDR3 protein
.	TRBJ2-1	TRBV7-3	CASSKTGTGDLNEQFF
.	TRBJ2-7	TRBV15	CATSRETGSSYEQYF
.	TRBJ1-3	TRBV9	CASSFLGDSSGNTIYF
.	TRBJ2-3	TRBV10-3	CAIRGTGTTDTQYF
.	TRBJ1-1	TRBV20-1	CSAGDISRAFF
.	TRBJ2-7	TRBV27	CASSFTSGNYEQYF
.	TRBJ2-1	TRBV5-4	CASSSGTSVYNEQFF
.	TRBJ2-5	TRBV6-5	CASSFSGTSKETQYF
.	TRBJ1-2	TRBV4-3	CASSQGTGTQYGYTF
.	TRBJ2-7	TRBV7-9	CASSFGTSGPYEQYF
.	TRBJ2-7	TRBV28	CASSLWGQGRGDEQYF
once	TRBJ2-5	TRBV7-2	CASSLNAGGGQETQYF
once	TRBJ1-6	TRBV18	CASSPTDPGPLHF
few	TRBJ2-3	TRBV23-1	CASSQEARGDTQYF
few	TRBJ2-7	TRBV6-6	CASSSGTGGDEQYF
.	TRBJ2-1	TRBV7-6	CASSLVLAGGPPGSYNEQFF
.	TRBJ2-7	TRBV6-1	CASTPQGVRYEQYF
.	TRBJ2-1	TRBV5-6	CASSTTRLANEQFF
once	TRBJ2-5	TRBV6-6	CASSYPGTKGETQYF
once	TRBJ2-1	TRBV27	CASSLEAYNEQFF
.	TRBJ2-1	TRBV5-4	CATRNGGTYNEQFF
.	TRBJ2-5	TRBV11-1	CASSPGLAGGGGQETQYF
.	TRBJ1-1	TRBV19	CASREDTRNTEAFF
.	TRBJ2-5	TRBV19	CASSVDLGLRETQYF
few	TRBJ1-5	TRBV27	CASREGQDNQPQHF
.	TRBJ2-7	TRBV2	CASSEVFLGAEDSYEQYF
.	TRBJ2-3	TRBV6-1	CASSEYQGFSSTDTQYF
.	TRBJ2-7	TRBV12-5	CASGGDRGHEQYF
once	TRBJ2-5	TRBV9	CASSALGVGTGGETQYF
.	TRBJ1-1	TRBV6-1	CASSEALLGGTEAFF
.	TRBJ2-1	TRBV25-1	CASSENSERIGHQFF
.	TRBJ2-1	TRBV13	CASSRTGLAGHNEQFF
.	TRBJ1-2	TRBV5-6	CASLTFTQSNDYGYTF
.	TRBJ2-7	TRBV18	CASSPLRSSGSVYEQYF
.	TRBJ2-7	TRBV29-1	CSASGTSYEQYF
.	TRBJ1-1	TRBV28	CASILDRDLPEAFF